Shown below are 29 T cell receptor beta chains from a single sample sequenced in a study of blood T cell repertoires in COVID-19 (dated by TCRdb to about 2020). Library preparation employed the immunoSEQ multiplex PCR assay. Sourced from immuneACCESS, this table was stored by TCRdb with only in-frame sequences that have V and J called. A share of the clones is absent; for the studies checked, an unresolved V gene accounts for under half, and the remainder has no known explanation. The table for this sample lists 200,000 to 300,000 clones; approximately 91% of them were counted only once. The leading ten clones occupy just under 0.8% of the sample. Sequenced: peripheral blood. The receptor source for this set is a woman in her 30s with acute or convalescent COVID-19.

The chain has TRBV9 and TRBJ1-2; no reliable D call. V lost 0 bases to trimming and J lost 2 bases, with 11 bases between them. The CDR3 contains 15 residues. Germline assignment: CDR1 SGDLS and CDR2 YYNGEE. The CDR3, as DNA: TGTGCCAGCAGCGTAGGTTCACAGAAAAACTATGGCTACACCTTC. It yields the protein CASSVGSQKNYGYTF. The full variable domain, completed using reference TRBV9 and TRBJ1-2, is DSGVTQTPKHLITATGQRVTLRCSPRSGDLSVYWYQQSLDQGLQFLIQYYNGEERAKGNILERFSAQQFPDLHSELNLSSLELGDSALYFCASSVGSQKNYGYTFGSGTRLTVV.

The chain combines TRBV30 with TRBJ1-6, with TRBD1 identical over 9 bases. Germline V gene sequence: CDR1 GTSNPN, CDR2 SVGIG (reference sequence). J gave up 4 bases and V 8 bases, and 3 bases lay outside the gene matches. The CDR3 has 13 amino acids. The CDR3 sequence is CARGTGYNSPLHF. The DNA of the CDR3 is TGTGCCAGAGGGACAGGGTATAATTCACCCCTCCACTTT.

This chain uses TRBV19 with TRBJ1-1; D might be TRBD1 (6 bases). CDR3 length: 14 amino acids. Trimming took off 7 bases at V and 4 bases at J, with 16 bases between the two ends. Germline values: CDR1 LNHDA, CDR2 SQIVND (reference sequence). The chain's CDR3 is CASINTGKGTEAFF. In nucleotides, the CDR3 is TGTGCCAGTATCAATACAGGGAAGGGCACTGAAGCTTTCTTT.

The chain couples TRBV9 to TRBJ1-1; D perhaps matches TRBD1 (6 bases). Germline V gives CDR1 SGDLS, CDR2 YYNGEE. Trimming pared 4 bases from V and 1 base from J, leaving 20 bases between. This CDR3 region has 17 residues. CDR3 in DNA: TGTGCCAGCAGCCTTTCTGATGGGGGCAGGGAGAACACTGAAGCTTTCTTT. It translates to CASSLSDGGRENTEAFF.

The chain combines TRBV5-1 with TRBJ1-2, with 7 bases that match TRBD1. Germline CDR1 SGHRS, CDR2 YFSETQ. V shed 8 bases and J 4 bases; nucleotides not matched to a gene: 11. The CDR3 spans 14 residues. This chain's CDR3 is CASTAPGGSYGYTF. CDR3 nucleotide sequence: TGCGCCAGTACCGCCCCAGGGGGATCCTATGGCTACACCTTC. The whole variable domain, remainder taken from reference TRBV5-1 and TRBJ1-2, is KAGVTQTPRYLIKTRGQQVTLSCSPISGHRSVSWYQQTPGQGLQFLFEYFSETQRNKGNFPGRFSGRQFSNSRSEMNVSTLELGDSALYLCASTAPGGSYGYTFGSGTRLTVV.

The chain joins TRBV30 to TRBJ2-3, with D hard to call. Germline V gene data show CDR1 as GTSNPN and CDR2 as SVGIG (reference sequence). The V and J ends lost 0 bases and 5 bases respectively, with 9 bases between them. The CDR3 spans 13 residues. The CDR3 sequence: CAWSVSIGDTQYF. CDR3 nucleotides: TGTGCCTGGAGTGTAAGCATCGGAGATACGCAGTATTTT.

The chain joins TRBV5-1 to TRBJ2-3; TRBD2 aligns across 7 bases. In germline, CDR1 is SGHRS, CDR2 YFSETQ. This CDR3 comprises 15 residues. Germline trimming cut 6 bases from V and 0 bases from J; bases unmatched to any gene: 7. CDR3 residues: CASTWGGSSTDTQYF. DNA for the CDR3: TGCGCCAGCACCTGGGGGGGTTCGAGCACAGATACGCAGTATTTT.

The rearrangement uses TRBV18 and TRBJ2-7; TRBD2 matches 13 bases. Germline CDR1 KGHSH, CDR2 LQKENI. The CDR3 has 16 amino acids. J lost 2 bases, V lost 6 bases, and 7 bases had no gene match. In DNA, the CDR3 is TGTGCCAGCTCCCAAGGGACTAGCGGGATTACCTACGAGCAGTACTTC. This encodes CASSQGTSGITYEQYF.

CDR3 sequence: CAWSPRSYEQYF. The DNA for the CDR3 is TGTGCCTGGTCCCCCAGGTCCTACGAGCAGTACTTC. This chain connects TRBV30 to TRBJ2-7; no clear D gene. Between the trimmed V and J ends, which lost 5 bases and 1 base, there was a span of 9 bases. The CDR3 is made up of 12 amino acids. CDR1 GTSNPN and CDR2 SVGIG come from the germline V gene (reference sequence).

This clone has only one observation. V and J are TRBV30 and TRBJ1-6; TRBD1 aligns across 7 bases. The trim removed 0 bases at V and 7 bases at J, leaving 6 bases unmatched. The CDR3 has 15 amino acids. The germline V gene encodes CDR1 GTSNPN and CDR2 SVGIG (reference sequence). The CDR3 DNA follows: TGTGCCTGGAGTGTAAGAGGGGGCAAGAATTCACCCCTCCACTTT. Translation gives CAWSVRGGKNSPLHF.

This clone was found once. The chain links TRBV4-1 to TRBJ2-7; D may be TRBD2 (7 bases). The CDR3 is made up of 21 amino acids. Trimming stripped 5 bases from V and 6 bases from J, with 38 bases between. Germline V gene data show CDR1 as MGHRA and CDR2 as YSYEKL. DNA for the CDR3: TGCGCCAGCAGCGCACGTACTTCAGACAGGCGAGGCGCGGGAGTGCCGAGCGAGCAGTACTTC. Translated, it gives CASSARTSDRRGAGVPSEQYF.

The rearrangement links TRBV30 to TRBJ1-1, with D uncertain. The V end lost 0 bases, the J end lost 8 bases, and 7 bases lay between the germline ends. This CDR3 comprises 11 residues. CDR1 is GTSNPN and CDR2 is SVGIG in the germline V gene (reference sequence). DNA for the CDR3: TGTGCCTGGAGTGTCTCCGGGGAAGCTTTCTTT. Its protein product is CAWSVSGEAFF.

The chain carries TRBV5-1 and TRBJ2-2; D unclear. Trimming took 0 bases from V and 8 from J, leaving 5 bases between them. This CDR3 has 12 amino acids. Germline CDR1 reads SGHRS; CDR2 reads YFSETQ. The CDR3, as DNA: TGCGCCAGCAGCTTGGCCGTGGGGGAGCTGTTTTTT. This codes for CASSLAVGELFF.

The chain links TRBV9 to TRBJ2-3; tentative D call: TRBD1 (5 bases). Trimming pared 0 bases from V and 3 bases from J, leaving 11 bases between. The CDR3 extends over 15 amino acids. Per germline, CDR1 SGDLS and CDR2 YYNGEE. Written as DNA, the CDR3 is TGTGCCAGCAGCGTAGCTTGGCAGGGTACAGATACGCAGTATTTT. Translated, it gives CASSVAWQGTDTQYF.

This chain uses TRBV5-4 with TRBJ2-7; TRBD2 aligns across 11 bases. CDR1 and CDR2 (germline): SGHNT, YYREEE (reference sequence). With 4 bases clipped from V and 0 bases from J, the junction kept 12 bases outside the gene matches. This CDR3 comprises 18 residues. CDR3 coding DNA: TGTGCCAGCAGCCCTCGAGGCCTAGCGGGAGGTTCCTCCTACGAGCAGTACTTC. Its protein product is CASSPRGLAGGSSYEQYF.

The J gene is TRBJ2-5, the V gene TRBV5-8; D is unclear. The V end was cut by 4 bases, the J end by 2 bases, with 15 bases between. Germline V CDR1 and CDR2: SGHTS, YDEGEE. The CDR3 totals 15 residues. CDR3 region: CASSGGVYGQETQYF. CDR3 coding DNA: TGTGCCAGCAGCGGTGGAGTGTATGGGCAAGAGACCCAGTACTTC.

The J gene is TRBJ2-2, the V gene TRBV7-2; D is perhaps TRBD2 (6 bases). The length of the CDR3 is 16 residues. The V gene's germline CDR1 is SGHTA and CDR2 FQGNSA. V was cut by 7 bases and J by 9 bases, with 24 bases left in between. CDR3 nucleotide sequence: TGTGCCAGCACCTCGCGGGACTCGCGTTACTTTAGGGAGCTGTTTTTT. Protein sequence: CASTSRDSRYFRELFF.

This clone appeared a few times. The chain links TRBV5-1 to TRBJ1-1, with no clear D. This CDR3 contains 15 residues. Germline-derived CDR1 and CDR2 are SGHRS and YFSETQ. V shed 4 bases and J shed 1 base, with 14 bases lying between them. CDR3 sequence: CASSQTTVPNTEAFF. The DNA for the CDR3 is TGCGCCAGCAGCCAGACTACAGTCCCGAACACTGAAGCTTTCTTT.

The rearrangement uses TRBV2 and TRBJ2-4, with 11 positions matching TRBD2. CDR1 and CDR2 (germline): SNHLY, FYNNEI. The CDR3 is made up of 16 amino acids. The V gene end was trimmed by 1 base and the J gene end by 3 bases; junction bases not matched to a gene: 2. This CDR3 reads CASSEVLAGVKNIQYF. CDR3 in DNA: TGTGCCAGCAGTGAAGTACTAGCGGGAGTCAAAAACATTCAGTACTTC.

Worth noting for this clone: Other DNA sequences of this sample code for an identical CDR3. V usage is TRBV29-1 and J usage is TRBJ2-1, with 10 bases identical to TRBD2. The CDR3 is 15 residues long. Germline V gene sequence: CDR1 SQVTM, CDR2 ANQGSEA. V gave up 6 bases and J gave up 3 bases; unmatched junction bases: 8. The CDR3: CSVGLGTSVYNEQFF. DNA for the CDR3: TGCAGCGTCGGTCTCGGGACTAGCGTCTACAATGAGCAGTTCTTC.

The chain combines TRBV4-3 with TRBJ2-1; 10 nucleotides match TRBD1. Looked up from germline, CDR1 is LGHNA and CDR2 is YSLEER. The CDR3 spans 16 residues. The V gene end was trimmed by 0 bases and the J gene end by 2 bases; junction bases not matched to a gene: 1. In nucleotides, the CDR3 is TGCGCCAGCAGCCAAGAGGGACAGGGGACCTACAATGAGCAGTTCTTC. Translating it yields CASSQEGQGTYNEQFF.

The rearrangement links TRBV5-1 to TRBJ2-2; 8 positions agree with TRBD1. This CDR3 contains 16 residues. The trim removed 1 base at V and 5 bases at J, leaving 7 bases unmatched. The germline CDR1 and CDR2 sequences are SGHRS and YFSETQ. CDR3 amino acids: CASSLQGQGSTGELFF. The CDR3 DNA reads as TGCGCCAGCAGCTTGCAAGGACAGGGCTCGACCGGGGAGCTGTTTTTT.

The chain joins TRBV15 to TRBJ1-5; D possibly corresponds to TRBD1 (6 bases). Germline V gene data show CDR1 as LNHNV and CDR2 as YYDKDF (reference sequence). The CDR3 runs 12 residues. V lost 6 bases and J 4 bases, leaving 7 bases between the germline ends. Here the CDR3 reads CATRGQNQPQHF. The CDR3 bases are TGTGCCACCAGAGGACAGAATCAGCCCCAGCATTTT.

The chain combines TRBV9 with TRBJ2-2; 8 bases are shared with TRBD1. The CDR3 totals 15 residues. The ends lost 0 bases at V and 5 bases at J; junction bases unmatched: 3. Per the germline V gene, CDR1 is SGDLS and CDR2 is YYNGEE. The CDR3 here is CASSVAGGATGELFF. The CDR3 coding sequence is TGTGCCAGCAGCGTAGCAGGGGGCGCAACCGGGGAGCTGTTTTTT.

The genes are TRBV19 and TRBJ2-2; 10 bases are a match to TRBD1. Trimming removed 4 bases from V and 3 bases from J; junction bases left unmatched: 2. The CDR3 has 15 residues. Germline lookup yields CDR1 LNHDA and CDR2 SQIVND (reference sequence). The CDR3 loop reads CASSNDRGHTGELFF. DNA of the CDR3: TGTGCCAGTAGTAACGACAGGGGGCACACCGGGGAGCTGTTTTTT. The variable domain in full, completed from reference TRBV19 and TRBJ2-2, reads DGGITQSPKYLFRKEGQNVTLSCEQNLNHDAMYWYRQDPGQGLRLIYYSQIVNDFQKGDIAEGYSVSREKKESFPLTVTSAQKNPTAFYLCASSNDRGHTGELFFGEGSRLTVL.

The rearrangement uses TRBV3-1 (or the pseudogene TRBV3-2) and TRBJ2-3, with 9 bases identical to TRBD2. Germline lookup yields CDR1 LGHDT and CDR2 YNNKEL (reference sequence). Trimming took 0 bases from V and 1 from J; bases not matched to a gene: 8. There are 18 residues in the CDR3. CDR3 in DNA: TGTGCCAGCAGCCAAGAGTTCCCTAGCGGGAACTGCACAGATACGCAGTATTTT. Translation gives CASSQEFPSGNCTDTQYF.

The CDR3, as DNA: TGTGCCACCAGCAGAGGTTGGGACAGGGGGTCGCGGAACACTGAAGCTTTCTTT. Its translation is CATSRGWDRGSRNTEAFF. The chain links TRBV15 to TRBJ1-1, with 11 nucleotides matching TRBD1. The CDR3 runs to 18 residues. Germline V CDR1 and CDR2: LNHNV, YYDKDF (reference sequence). V lost 1 base, J lost 1 base, and 8 bases stayed unmatched. Supplemented by reference TRBV15 and TRBJ1-1, the full variable domain reads DAMVIQNPRYQVTQFGKPVTLSCSQTLNHNVMYWYQQKSSQAPKLLFHYYDKDFNNEADTPDNFQSRRPNTSFCFLDIRSPGLGDTAMYLCATSRGWDRGSRNTEAFFGQGTRLTVV.

CDR3 loop: CASSQEGQGSSYNSPLHF. The CDR3 region has the DNA TGCGCCAGCAGCCAAGAAGGGCAGGGAAGCTCCTATAATTCACCCCTCCACTTT. V and J are TRBV4-1 and TRBJ1-6; the D gene is possibly TRBD1 (5 bases). Trimming stripped 0 bases from V and 0 bases from J, with 12 bases between. Germline CDR1 is MGHRA and CDR2 is YSYEKL. The CDR3 extends over 18 amino acids.

This clone was counted a few times. The V and J genes are TRBV18 and TRBJ1-1; no clear D gene. The V gene's germline CDR1 is KGHSH and CDR2 LQKENI. Trimming removed 3 bases at V and 3 bases at J, with 11 bases between. The CDR3 consists of 14 residues. CDR3 nucleotide sequence: TGTGCCAGCTCACCCTCTTCGGCGGACACTGAAGCTTTCTTT. This encodes CASSPSSADTEAFF. Drawing the rest from reference TRBV18 and TRBJ1-1, the complete variable domain is NAGVMQNPRHLVRRRGQEARLRCSPMKGHSHVYWYRQLPEEGLKFMVYLQKENIIDESGMPKERFSAEFPKEGPSILRIQQVVRGDSAAYFCASSPSSADTEAFFGQGTRLTVV.